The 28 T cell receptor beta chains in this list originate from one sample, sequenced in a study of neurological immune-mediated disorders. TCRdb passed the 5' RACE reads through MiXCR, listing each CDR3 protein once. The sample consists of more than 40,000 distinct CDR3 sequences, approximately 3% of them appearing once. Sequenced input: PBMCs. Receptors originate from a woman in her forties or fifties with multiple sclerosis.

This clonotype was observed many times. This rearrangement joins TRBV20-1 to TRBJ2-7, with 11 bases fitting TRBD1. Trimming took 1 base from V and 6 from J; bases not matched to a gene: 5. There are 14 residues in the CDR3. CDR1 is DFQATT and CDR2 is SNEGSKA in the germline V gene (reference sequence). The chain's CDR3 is CSARAGTGGFEQYF. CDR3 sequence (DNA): TGCAGTGCTAGAGCCGGGACAGGGGGTTTCGAGCAGTACTTC.

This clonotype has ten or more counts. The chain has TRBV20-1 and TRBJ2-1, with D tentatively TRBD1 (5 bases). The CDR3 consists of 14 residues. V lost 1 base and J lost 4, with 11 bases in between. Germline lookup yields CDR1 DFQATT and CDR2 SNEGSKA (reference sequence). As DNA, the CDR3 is TGCAGTGCTAGAGGCGACAGCCTATACAATGAGCAGTTCTTC. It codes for CSARGDSLYNEQFF.

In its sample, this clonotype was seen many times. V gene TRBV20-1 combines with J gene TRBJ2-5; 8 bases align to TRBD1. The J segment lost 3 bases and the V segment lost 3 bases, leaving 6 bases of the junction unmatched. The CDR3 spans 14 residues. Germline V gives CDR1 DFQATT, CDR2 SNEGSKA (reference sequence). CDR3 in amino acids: CSASSPGQEETQYF. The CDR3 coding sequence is TGCAGTGCTAGCTCACCGGGACAGGAAGAGACCCAGTACTTC.

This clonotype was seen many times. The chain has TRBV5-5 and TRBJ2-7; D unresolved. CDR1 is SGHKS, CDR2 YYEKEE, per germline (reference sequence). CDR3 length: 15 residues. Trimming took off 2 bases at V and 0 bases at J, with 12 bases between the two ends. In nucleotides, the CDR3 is TGTGCCAGCAGCTTCGGGTCGGTGAGCTCCTACGAGCAGTACGTC. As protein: CASSFGSVSSYEQYV.

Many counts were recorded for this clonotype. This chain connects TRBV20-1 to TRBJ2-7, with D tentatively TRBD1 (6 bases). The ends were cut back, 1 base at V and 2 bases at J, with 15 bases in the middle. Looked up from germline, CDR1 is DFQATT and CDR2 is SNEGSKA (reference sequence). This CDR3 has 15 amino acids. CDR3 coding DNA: TGCAGTGCTAGAGTCCAGGGGTCGGCAACCTACGAGCAGTACTTC. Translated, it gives CSARVQGSATYEQYF.

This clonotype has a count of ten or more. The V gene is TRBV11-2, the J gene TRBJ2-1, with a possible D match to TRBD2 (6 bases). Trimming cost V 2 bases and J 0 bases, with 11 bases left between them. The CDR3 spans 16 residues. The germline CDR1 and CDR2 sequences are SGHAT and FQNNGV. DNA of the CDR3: TGTGCCAGCAGCTTAAGGGACTCTTACTCCTACAATGAGCAGTTCTTC. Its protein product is CASSLRDSYSYNEQFF.

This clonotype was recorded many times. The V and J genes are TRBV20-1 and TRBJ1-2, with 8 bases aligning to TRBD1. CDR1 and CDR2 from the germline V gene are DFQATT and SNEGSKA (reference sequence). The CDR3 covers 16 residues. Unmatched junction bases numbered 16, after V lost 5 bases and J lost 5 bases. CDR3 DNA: TGCAGTGCTCGACCACCGGGGCAGGGGGCGATTTATGGCTACACCTTC. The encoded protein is CSARPPGQGAIYGYTF.

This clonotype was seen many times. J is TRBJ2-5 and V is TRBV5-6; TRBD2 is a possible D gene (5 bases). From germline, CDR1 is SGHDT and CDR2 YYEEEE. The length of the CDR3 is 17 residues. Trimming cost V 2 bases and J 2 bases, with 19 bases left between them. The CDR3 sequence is CASSFELASRFQETQYF. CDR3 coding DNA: TGTGCCAGCAGCTTCGAACTGGCTAGCAGATTTCAAGAGACCCAGTACTTC.

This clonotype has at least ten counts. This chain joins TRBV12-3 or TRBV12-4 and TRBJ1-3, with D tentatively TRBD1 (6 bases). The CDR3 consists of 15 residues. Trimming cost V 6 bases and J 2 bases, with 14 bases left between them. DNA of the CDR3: TGTGCCAGCAGCCGGGGACAACTGGCTGGAAACACCATATATTTT. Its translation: CASSRGQLAGNTIYF.

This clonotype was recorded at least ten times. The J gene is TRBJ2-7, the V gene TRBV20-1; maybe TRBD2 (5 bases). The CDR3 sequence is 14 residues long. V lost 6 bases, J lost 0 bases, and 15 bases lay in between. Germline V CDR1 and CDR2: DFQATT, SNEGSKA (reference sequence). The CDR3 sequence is CSAKDQRSSYEQYF. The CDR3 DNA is TGCAGTGCCAAAGATCAGCGGAGCTCCTACGAGCAGTACTTC.

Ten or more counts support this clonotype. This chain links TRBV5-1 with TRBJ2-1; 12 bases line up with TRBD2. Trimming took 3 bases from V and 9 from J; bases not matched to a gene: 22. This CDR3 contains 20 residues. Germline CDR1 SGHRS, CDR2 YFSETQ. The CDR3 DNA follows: TGCGCCAGCAGCTATCGACCTGGACTAGCGGGAACAGAAGGTCATGCTGAGCAGTTCTTC. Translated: CASSYRPGLAGTEGHAEQFF.

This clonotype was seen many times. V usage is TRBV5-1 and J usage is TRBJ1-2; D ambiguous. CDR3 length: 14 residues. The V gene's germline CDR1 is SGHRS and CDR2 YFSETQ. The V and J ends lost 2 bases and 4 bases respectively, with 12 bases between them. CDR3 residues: CASSFLGSTYGYTF. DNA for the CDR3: TGCGCCAGCAGCTTCCTGGGATCCACCTATGGCTACACCTTC.

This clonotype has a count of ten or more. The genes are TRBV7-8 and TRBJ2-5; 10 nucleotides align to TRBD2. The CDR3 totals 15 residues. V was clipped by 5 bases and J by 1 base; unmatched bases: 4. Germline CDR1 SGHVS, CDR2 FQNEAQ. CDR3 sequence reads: CASSASGGGQETQYF. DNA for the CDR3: TGTGCCAGCAGCGCGAGCGGGGGGGGCCAAGAGACCCAGTACTTC.

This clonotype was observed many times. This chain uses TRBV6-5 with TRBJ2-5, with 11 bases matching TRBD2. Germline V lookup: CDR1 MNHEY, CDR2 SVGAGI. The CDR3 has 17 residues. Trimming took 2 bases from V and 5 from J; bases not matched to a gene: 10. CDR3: CASSYTLSGGARETQYF. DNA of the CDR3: TGTGCCAGCAGTTACACCCTTAGCGGGGGGGCCCGGGAGACCCAGTACTTC.

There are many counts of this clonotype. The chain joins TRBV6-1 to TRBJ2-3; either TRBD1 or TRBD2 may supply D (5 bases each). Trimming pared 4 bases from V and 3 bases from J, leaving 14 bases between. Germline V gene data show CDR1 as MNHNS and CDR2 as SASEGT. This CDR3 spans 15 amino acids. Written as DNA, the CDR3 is TGTGCCAGCAGTGCAAGGACGGGGCCAACAGATACGCAGTATTTT. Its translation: CASSARTGPTDTQYF.

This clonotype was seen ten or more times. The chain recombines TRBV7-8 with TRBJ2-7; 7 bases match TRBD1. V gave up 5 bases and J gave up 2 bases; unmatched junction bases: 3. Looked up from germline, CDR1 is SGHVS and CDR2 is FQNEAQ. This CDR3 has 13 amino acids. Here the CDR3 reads CASSRGTAYEQYF. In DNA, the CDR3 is TGTGCCAGCAGCCGTGGGACAGCCTACGAGCAGTACTTC. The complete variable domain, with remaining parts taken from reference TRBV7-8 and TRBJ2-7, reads GAGVSQSPRYKVAKRGQDVALRCDPISGHVSLFWYQQALGQGPEFLTYFQNEAQLDKSGLPSDRFFAERPEGSVSTLKIQRTQQEDSAVYLCASSRGTAYEQYFGPGTRLTVT.

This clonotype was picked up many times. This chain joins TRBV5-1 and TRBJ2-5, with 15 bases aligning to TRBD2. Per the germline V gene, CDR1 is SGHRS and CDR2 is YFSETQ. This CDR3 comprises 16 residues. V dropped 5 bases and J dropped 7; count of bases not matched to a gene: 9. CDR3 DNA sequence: TGCGCCAGCAGTAGCTGGACTAGCGGGGGGGCTTGGACCCAGTACTTC. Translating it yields CASSSWTSGGAWTQYF.

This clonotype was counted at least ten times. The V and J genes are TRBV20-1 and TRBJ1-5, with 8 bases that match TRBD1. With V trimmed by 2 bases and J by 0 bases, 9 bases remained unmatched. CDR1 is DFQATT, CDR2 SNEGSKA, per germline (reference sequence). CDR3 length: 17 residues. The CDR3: CSARPDRGQISNQPQHF. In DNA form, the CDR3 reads TGCAGTGCTAGACCCGACAGGGGACAAATTAGCAATCAGCCCCAGCATTTT.

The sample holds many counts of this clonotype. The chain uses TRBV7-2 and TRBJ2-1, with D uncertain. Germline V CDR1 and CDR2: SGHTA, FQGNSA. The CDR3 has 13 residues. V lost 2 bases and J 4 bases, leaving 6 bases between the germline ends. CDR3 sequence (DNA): TGTGCCAGCAGCTTATGGCTTTACAATGAGCAGTTCTTC. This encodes CASSLWLYNEQFF.

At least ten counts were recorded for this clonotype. The CDR3 DNA reads as TGCAGTGCTAGCGAGGCGGGCCGGGACACCGGGGAGCTGTTTTTT. This sequence encodes CSASEAGRDTGELFF. The chain joins TRBV20-1 to TRBJ2-2, with D tentatively TRBD2 (5 bases). The germline gives CDR1 DFQATT, CDR2 SNEGSKA (reference sequence). Trimming left V 3 bases short and J 3 bases short, with 14 bases between. The CDR3 runs 15 residues.

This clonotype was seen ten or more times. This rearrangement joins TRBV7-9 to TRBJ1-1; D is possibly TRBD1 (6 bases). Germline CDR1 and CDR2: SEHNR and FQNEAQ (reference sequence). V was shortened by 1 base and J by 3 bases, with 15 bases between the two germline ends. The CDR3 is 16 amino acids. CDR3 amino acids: CASSLDRAGVDTEAFF. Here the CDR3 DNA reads TGTGCCAGCAGCTTAGATCGAGCAGGGGTGGACACTGAAGCTTTCTTT.

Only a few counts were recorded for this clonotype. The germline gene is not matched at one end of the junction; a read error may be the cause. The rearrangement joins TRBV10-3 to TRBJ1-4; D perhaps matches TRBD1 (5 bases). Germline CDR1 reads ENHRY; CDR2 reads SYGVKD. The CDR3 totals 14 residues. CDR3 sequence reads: CAISESGTSEKLFF. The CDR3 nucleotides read TGTGCCATCAGTGAGTCGGGGACTAGTGAAAAACTGTTTTTT.

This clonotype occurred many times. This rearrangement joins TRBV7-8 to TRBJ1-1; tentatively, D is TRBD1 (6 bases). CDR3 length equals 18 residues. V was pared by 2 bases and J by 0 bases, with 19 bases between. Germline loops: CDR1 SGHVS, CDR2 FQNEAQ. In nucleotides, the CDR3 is TGTGCCAGCAGCTTATATCAGGGGACTACAGGGTTGAACACTGAAGCTTTCTTT. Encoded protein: CASSLYQGTTGLNTEAFF.

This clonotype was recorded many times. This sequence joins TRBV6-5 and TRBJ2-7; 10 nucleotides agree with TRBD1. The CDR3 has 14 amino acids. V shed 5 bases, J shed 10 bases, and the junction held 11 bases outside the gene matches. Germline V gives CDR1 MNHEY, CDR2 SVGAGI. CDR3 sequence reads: CASSRGQGTPYQYF. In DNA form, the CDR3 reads TGTGCCAGCAGTCGGGGACAGGGGACCCCATACCAGTACTTC.

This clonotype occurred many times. The CDR3 sequence: CASSQESGVNYGYTF. The CDR3 region has the DNA TGCGCCAGCAGCCAAGAGTCCGGGGTGAACTATGGCTACACCTTC. V is TRBV4-1 and J is TRBJ1-2; D call uncertain. CDR1 and CDR2 from the germline V gene are MGHRA and YSYEKL. The CDR3 extends over 15 amino acids. V lost 0 bases and J 2 bases, leaving 10 bases between the germline ends.

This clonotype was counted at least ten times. CDR3 DNA sequence: TGTGCCAGCAGTTACGGGCCTAGCGGGAGCTACGAGCAGTACTTC. The encoded protein is CASSYGPSGSYEQYF. This chain connects TRBV6-5 to TRBJ2-7; TRBD2 agrees at 10 bases. The CDR3 is 15 amino acids. J lost 3 bases, V lost 2 bases, and 4 bases had no gene match. The germline V gene encodes CDR1 MNHEY and CDR2 SVGAGI.

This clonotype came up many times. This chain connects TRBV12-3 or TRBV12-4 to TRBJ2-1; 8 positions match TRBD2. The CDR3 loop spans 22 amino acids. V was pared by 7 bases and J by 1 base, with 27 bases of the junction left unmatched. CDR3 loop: CASTPAGAQDVGRWGSYNEQFF. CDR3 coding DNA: TGTGCCAGCACCCCAGCGGGAGCACAAGACGTCGGTAGGTGGGGATCCTACAATGAGCAGTTCTTC.

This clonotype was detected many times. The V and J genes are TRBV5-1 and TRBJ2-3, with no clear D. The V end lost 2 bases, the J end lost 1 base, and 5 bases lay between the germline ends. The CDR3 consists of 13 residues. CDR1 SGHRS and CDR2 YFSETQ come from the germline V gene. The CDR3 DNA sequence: TGCGCCAGCAGCTTCGGCCGCACAGATACGCAGTATTTT. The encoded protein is CASSFGRTDTQYF.